This section outlines one T cell receptor (beta chain) sequence together with its context. The data belong to a study of shared clonotypes between healthy human individuals. The table came from immunoSEQ multiplex PCR; TCRdb's copy has only in-frame clones and leaves some out. The table includes over a million clones, about 76% detected once. The sample comprised memory CD4+ T cells sorted from blood. Subset in this sample: CD45RA-negative fraction. This sequence originates from a man between 18 and 35 years old in good health.

CDR3 nucleotides: TGTGCCAGCAGTCCTACTAGCGGGTTGCAGTACTTC. Protein: CASSPTSGLQYF. The chain uses TRBV6-5 and TRBJ2-5; 9 nucleotides line up with TRBD2. The germline V gene has CDR1 MNHEY and CDR2 SVGAGI. The V gene end was trimmed by 5 bases and the J gene end by 11 bases; junction bases not matched to a gene: 6. The CDR3 contains 12 residues.